This T cell receptor beta chain was captured by sequencing in a study of regulatory T cells in long-lasting Graves disease. Whole-study results and caveats: Among persistent patients, a larger number of public clonotypes were shared (around 3,000) than among newly diagnosed patients (just over 950).

This clonotype was seen only a few times. Its antigen is unknown. Combining iRepertoire HTBI primers with Arm-PCR of CDR3 regions, the authors built TCR beta libraries. TCRdb called the multiplex PCR reads again in MiXCR, with one record for every CDR3 protein. The sample lists around 480,000 distinct CDR3 sequences, about 16% occurring once. J was trimmed by 10 bases and V by 1 base; bases with no gene match: 12. The CDR3 runs to 16 residues. The germline V gene encodes CDR1 MGHRA and CDR2 YSYEKL. Time point given: newly diagnosed GD, antithyroid drugs for less than 3 months. TCR sequences were obtained from RNA taken from PBMCs. Graves' disease diagnosis relied on American Thyroid Association guidelines. This same sample was also part of a study on T cells in Graves' hyperthyroidism and ophthalmopathy.

The origin of this receptor is a woman aged 40-65 years with Graves disease. The source material was peripheral blood mononuclear cells (PBMCs), sampled at new diagnosis, from a patient treated with antithyroid drugs. This chain links TRBV4-1 with TRBJ2-1; TRBD2 matches at 8 bases. CDR3 amino acids: CASSQAPGTSKTEQFF. The DNA of the CDR3 is TGCGCCAGCAGCCAAGCTCCCGGGACTAGTAAGACGGAGCAGTTCTTC.